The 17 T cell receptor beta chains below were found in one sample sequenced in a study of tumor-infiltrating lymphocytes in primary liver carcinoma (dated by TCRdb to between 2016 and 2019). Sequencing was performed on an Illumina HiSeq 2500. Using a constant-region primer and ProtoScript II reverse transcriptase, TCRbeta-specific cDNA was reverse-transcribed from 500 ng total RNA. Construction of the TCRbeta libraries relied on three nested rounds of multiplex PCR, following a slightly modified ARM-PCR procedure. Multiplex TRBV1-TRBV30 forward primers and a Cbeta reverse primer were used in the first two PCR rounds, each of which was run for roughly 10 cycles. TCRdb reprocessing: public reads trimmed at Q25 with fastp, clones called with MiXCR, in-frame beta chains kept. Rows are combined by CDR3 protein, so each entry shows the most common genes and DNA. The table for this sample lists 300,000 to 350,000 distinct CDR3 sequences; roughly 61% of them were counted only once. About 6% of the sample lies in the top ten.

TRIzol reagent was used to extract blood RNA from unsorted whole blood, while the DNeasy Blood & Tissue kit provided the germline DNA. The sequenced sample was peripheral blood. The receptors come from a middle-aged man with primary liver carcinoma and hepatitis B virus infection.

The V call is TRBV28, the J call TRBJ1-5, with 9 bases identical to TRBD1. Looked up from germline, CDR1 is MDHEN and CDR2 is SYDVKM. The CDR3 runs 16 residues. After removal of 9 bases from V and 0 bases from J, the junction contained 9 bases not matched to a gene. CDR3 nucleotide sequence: TGTGCCAGTAACAGGGGGCGCGTGTATAGCAATCAGCCCCAGCATTTT. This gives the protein CASNRGRVYSNQPQHF.

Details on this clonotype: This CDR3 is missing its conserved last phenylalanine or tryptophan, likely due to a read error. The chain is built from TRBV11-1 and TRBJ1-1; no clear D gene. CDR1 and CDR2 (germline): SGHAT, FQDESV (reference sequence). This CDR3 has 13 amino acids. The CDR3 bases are TGTGCCAGCAACTTAGGGTTGAACACTGAAGCTTTCCTT. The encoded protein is CASNLGLNTEAFL.

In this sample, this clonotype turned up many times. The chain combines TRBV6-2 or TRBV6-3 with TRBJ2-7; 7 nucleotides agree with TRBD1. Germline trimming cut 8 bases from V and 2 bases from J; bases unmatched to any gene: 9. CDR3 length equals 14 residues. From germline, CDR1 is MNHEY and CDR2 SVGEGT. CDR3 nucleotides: TGTGCCAGCGGGAAGGACAGGATCACCTACGAGCAGTACTTC. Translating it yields CASGKDRITYEQYF.

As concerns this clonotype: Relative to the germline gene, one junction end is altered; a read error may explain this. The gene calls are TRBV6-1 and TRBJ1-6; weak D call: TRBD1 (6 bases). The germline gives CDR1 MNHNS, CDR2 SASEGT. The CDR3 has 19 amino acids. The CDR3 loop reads CVSRVELGTTRSYNSPLHF. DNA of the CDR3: TGTGTCAGCAGGGTCGAACTCGGGACAACACGTTCCTATAATTCACCCCTCCACTTT.

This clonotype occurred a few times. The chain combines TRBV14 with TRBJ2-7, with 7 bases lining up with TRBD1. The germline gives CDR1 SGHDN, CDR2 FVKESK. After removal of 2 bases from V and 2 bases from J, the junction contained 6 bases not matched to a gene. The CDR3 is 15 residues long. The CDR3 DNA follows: TGTGCCAGCAGCCAAATTGACAGGGCTCCCTACGAGCAGTACTTC. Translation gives CASSQIDRAPYEQYF.

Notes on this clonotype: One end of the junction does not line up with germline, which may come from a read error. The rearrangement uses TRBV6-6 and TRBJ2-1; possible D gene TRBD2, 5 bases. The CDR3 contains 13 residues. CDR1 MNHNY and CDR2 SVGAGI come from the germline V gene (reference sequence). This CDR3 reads CPSSRDSYNEQFF. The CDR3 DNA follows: TGTCCCAGCAGTCGGGACTCCTACAATGAGCAGTTCTTC.

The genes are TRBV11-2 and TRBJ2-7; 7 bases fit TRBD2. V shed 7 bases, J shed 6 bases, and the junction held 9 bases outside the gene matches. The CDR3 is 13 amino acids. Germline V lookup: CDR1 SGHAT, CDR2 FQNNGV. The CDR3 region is CASNAPGGCEQYF. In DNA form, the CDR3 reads TGTGCCAGCAACGCTCCGGGGGGTTGCGAGCAGTACTTC.

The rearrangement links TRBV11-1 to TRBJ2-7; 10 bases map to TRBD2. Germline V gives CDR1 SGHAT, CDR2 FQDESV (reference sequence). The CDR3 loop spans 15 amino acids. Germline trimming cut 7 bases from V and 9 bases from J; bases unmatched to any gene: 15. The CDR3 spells CASNHRTSGVGGQYF. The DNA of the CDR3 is TGTGCCAGCAACCACCGGACTAGCGGAGTAGGGGGGCAGTACTTC.

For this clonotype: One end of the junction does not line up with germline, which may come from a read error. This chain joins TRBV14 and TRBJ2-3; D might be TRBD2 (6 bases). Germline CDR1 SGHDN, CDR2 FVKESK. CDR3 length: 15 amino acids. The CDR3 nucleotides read TGTGTCAGCAGCCAAGGAGGAGCGGGCGCAGATACGCAGTATTTT. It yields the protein CVSSQGGAGADTQYF.

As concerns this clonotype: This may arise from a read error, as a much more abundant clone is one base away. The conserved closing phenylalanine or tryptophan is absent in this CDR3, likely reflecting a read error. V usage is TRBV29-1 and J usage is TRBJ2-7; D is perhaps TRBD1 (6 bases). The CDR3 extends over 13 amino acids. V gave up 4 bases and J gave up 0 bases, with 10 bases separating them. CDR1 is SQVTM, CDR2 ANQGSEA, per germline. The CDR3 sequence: CSVVDRSSYEQYS. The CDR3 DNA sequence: TGCAGCGTTGTCGACAGGAGCTCCTACGAGCAGTACTCC.

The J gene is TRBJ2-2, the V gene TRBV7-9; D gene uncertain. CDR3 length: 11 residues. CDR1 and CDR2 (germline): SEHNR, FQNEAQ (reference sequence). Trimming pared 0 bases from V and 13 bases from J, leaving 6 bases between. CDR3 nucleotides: TGTGCCAGCAGCTTAGCCATGGGGCTGTTTTTT. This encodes CASSLAMGLFF.

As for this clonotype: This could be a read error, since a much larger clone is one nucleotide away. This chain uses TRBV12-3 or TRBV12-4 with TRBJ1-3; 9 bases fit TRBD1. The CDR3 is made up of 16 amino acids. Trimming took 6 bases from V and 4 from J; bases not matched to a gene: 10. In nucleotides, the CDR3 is TGTGCCAGCAGATCCTCCGGACAGGGGAGCGGAAACACCATATATTTT. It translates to CASRSSGQGSGNTIYF.

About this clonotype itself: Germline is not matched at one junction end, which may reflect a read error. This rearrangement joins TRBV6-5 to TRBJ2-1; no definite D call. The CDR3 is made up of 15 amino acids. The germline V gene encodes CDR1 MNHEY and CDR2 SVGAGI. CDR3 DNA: TGTGCCAGCAGTTACGCCATCCGTGGAGAAGATGAGCAATTCTTC. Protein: CASSYAIRGEDEQFF.

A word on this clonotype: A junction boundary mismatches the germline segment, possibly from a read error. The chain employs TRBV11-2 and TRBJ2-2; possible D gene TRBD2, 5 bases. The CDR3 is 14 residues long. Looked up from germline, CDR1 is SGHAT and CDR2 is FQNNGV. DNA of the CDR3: TGTGCCACCAGCCGTCGGGGTAACACCGGGAAGCTGTTTTTT. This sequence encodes CATSRRGNTGKLFF. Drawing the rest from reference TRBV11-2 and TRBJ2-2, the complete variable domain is EAGVAQSPRYKIIEKRQSVAFWCNPISGHATLYWYQQILGQGPKLLIQFQNNGVVDDSQLPKDRFSAERLKGVDSTLKIQPAKLEDSAVYLCATSRRGNTGKLFFGEGSRLTVL.

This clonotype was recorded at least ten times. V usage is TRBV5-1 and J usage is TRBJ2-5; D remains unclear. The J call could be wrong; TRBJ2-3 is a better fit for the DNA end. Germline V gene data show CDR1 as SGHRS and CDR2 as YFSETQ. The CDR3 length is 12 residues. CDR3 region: CASSLAGETQYF. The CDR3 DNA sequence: TGCGCCAGCAGCTTGGCTGGTGAAACGCAGTATTTT.

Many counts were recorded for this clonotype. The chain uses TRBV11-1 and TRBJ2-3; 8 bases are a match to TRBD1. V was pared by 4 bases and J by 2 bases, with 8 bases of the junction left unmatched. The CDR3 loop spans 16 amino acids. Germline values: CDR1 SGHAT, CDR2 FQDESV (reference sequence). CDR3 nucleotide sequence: TGTGCCAGCAGCTACCGGGACAGGACCCCCACAGATACGCAGTATTTT. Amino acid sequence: CASSYRDRTPTDTQYF.

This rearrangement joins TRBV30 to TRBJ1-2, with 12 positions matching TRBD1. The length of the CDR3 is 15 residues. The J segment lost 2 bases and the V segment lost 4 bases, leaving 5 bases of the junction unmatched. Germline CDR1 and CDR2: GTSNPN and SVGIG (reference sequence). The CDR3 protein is CAWKGQGAPNYGYTF. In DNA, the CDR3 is TGTGCCTGGAAGGGACAGGGGGCCCCAAACTATGGCTACACCTTC.